This TCR beta chain was sequenced during a study of T-cell reconstitution after alpha-beta-depleted transplantation in children. V shed 3 bases and J 7 bases; nucleotides not matched to a gene: 6. This CDR3 comprises 14 residues. Per germline, CDR1 KGHDR and CDR2 SFDVKD. A TCRbeta library incorporating unique molecular identifiers was prepared. TCRdb re-called the PCR reads through MiXCR, storing one row per CDR3 protein. The table shows roughly 200,000 distinct CDR3 sequences, with roughly 6.8% occurring only once. The chain links TRBV24-1 to TRBJ2-3; 7 bases fit TRBD1. Here the sequenced sample was PBMCs from the stem cell graft donor, taken from the stem cell graft. This clonotype was obtained from a human donor who donated a stem cell graft to a child with Wiskott-Aldrich syndrome. The CDR3 region has the DNA TGTGCCACCAGTGATCTAAGGGGGCCTAATACGCAGTATTTT. Its translation: CATSDLRGPNTQYF.